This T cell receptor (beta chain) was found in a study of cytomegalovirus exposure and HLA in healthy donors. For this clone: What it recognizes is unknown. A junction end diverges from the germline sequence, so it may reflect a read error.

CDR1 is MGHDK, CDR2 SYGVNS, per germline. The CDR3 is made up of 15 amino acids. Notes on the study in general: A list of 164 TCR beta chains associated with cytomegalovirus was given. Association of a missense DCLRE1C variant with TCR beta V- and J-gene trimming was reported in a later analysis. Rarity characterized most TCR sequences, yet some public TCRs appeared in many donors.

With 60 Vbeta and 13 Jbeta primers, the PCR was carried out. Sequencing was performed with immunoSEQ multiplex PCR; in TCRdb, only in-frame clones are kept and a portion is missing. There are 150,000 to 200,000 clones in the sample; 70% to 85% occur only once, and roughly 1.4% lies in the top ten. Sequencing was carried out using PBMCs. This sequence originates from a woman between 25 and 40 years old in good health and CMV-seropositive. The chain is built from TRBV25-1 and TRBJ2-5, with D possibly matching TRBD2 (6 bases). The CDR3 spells CVSSQRDFSGETQYF. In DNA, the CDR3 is TGTGTCAGCAGCCAAAGGGACTTTTCCGGGGAGACCCAGTACTTC.